This record covers a single TCR beta chain. The data were taken from a study of blood T cell repertoires in COVID-19. About the study: Material from acute and convalescent COVID-19 was sourced from the United States, Italy and Spain. In each case, the material was cDNA or gDNA derived from T cells, B-cell-depleted T cells, or PBMCs.

The Seattle site enrolled patients during active infection and followed them longitudinally. Sequencing was performed with immunoSEQ multiplex PCR; in TCRdb, only in-frame clones are kept and a portion is missing. The sample lists around 190,000 clones; around 76% were seen once. The germline V and J ends were trimmed by 2 bases and 4 bases, with 13 bases remaining between them. From germline, CDR1 is SGHDT and CDR2 YYEEEE. The CDR3 covers 15 residues. The clonotype was recovered from a woman aged 60-70 years with COVID-19, enrolled during active disease. Material for sequencing was peripheral blood. The V and J genes are TRBV5-6 and TRBJ2-1; D is possibly TRBD2 (7 bases). The CDR3 sequence: CASSFFGGAYNEQFF. The CDR3 bases are TGTGCCAGCAGCTTCTTTGGGGGGGCGTACAATGAGCAGTTCTTC.